This is a list of T cell receptor beta chains from one sample in a study of beta chain features in type 1 diabetes. Sequencing used immunoSEQ multiplex PCR; TCRdb keeps in-frame clones, though not all of them. The sample holds about 620,000 clones; roughly a sixth are singletons and the top ten take about 0.087%. Sequences were obtained from naive CD4+ T cells from blood. All receptors derive from a man aged 18 to 29 in good health. CDR3s include the opening cysteine and the closing phenylalanine or tryptophan. A D gene is named only where the DNA matches it firmly. The size of a clone is reported for some rows only, either as once, few or many, or as a class for expanded clones.

clone size	V gene	J gene	D gene	CDR3 protein	CDR3 DNA
once	TRBV11-2	TRBJ2-5	TRBD1	CASSLDRVSETQYF	TGTGCCAGCAGCTTGGACAGGGTCTCCGAGACCCAGTACTTC
few	TRBV5-4	TRBJ2-5	TRBD2	CASGPGGRETQYF	TGTGCCAGCGGGCCGGGGGGTCGAGAGACCCAGTACTTC
.	TRBV7-9	TRBJ2-5	.	CASGPIETQYF	TGTGCCAGTGGGCCCATCGAGACCCAGTACTTC
.	TRBV15	TRBJ1-2	.	CATSRVDSYGYTF	TGTGCCACCAGCAGAGTAGACAGCTATGGCTACACCTTC
few	TRBV6-5	TRBJ2-7	TRBD2	CASSPSGRAYEQYF	TGTGCCAGCAGTCCTAGCGGGAGAGCCTACGAGCAGTACTTC
.	TRBV28	TRBJ2-3	.	CASSLTYRDTQYF	TGTGCCAGCAGTTTGACTTACAGAGATACGCAGTATTTT
.	TRBV7-6	TRBJ1-2	.	CASSPKTDPSYGYTF	TGTGCCAGCAGCCCTAAGACAGATCCCTCCTATGGCTACACCTTC
few	TRBV7-6	TRBJ2-2	.	CASTSQYGGELFF	TGTGCCAGCACCAGCCAGTACGGCGGGGAGCTGTTTTTT
.	TRBV28	TRBJ2-7	TRBD1	CASSPRDRVGKEQYF	TGTGCCAGCAGTCCCCGGGACAGGGTGGGTAAAGAGCAGTACTTC
few	TRBV28	TRBJ2-5	TRBD2	CASSSTSGRGETQYF	TGTGCCAGCAGTTCGACTAGCGGGAGAGGAGAGACCCAGTACTTC
.	TRBV5-4	TRBJ2-2	TRBD1	CASSIQGAGELFF	TGTGCCAGCAGCATACAGGGGGCCGGGGAGCTGTTTTTT
.	TRBV4-2	TRBJ2-7	TRBD2	CASSLQLAGLYEQYF	TGTGCCAGCAGCCTTCAACTAGCGGGGCTCTACGAGCAGTACTTC
.	TRBV20-1	TRBJ2-4	.	CSAMTVDIQYF	TGCAGTGCTATGACCGTGGACATTCAGTACTTC
few	TRBV9	TRBJ2-1	TRBD2	CASSGPSGARNEQFF	TGTGCCAGCAGCGGGCCTAGCGGGGCTAGGAATGAGCAGTTCTTC
.	TRBV9	TRBJ2-3	.	CASSEGRDTQYF	TGTGCCAGCAGCGAGGGACGAGATACGCAGTATTTT
few	TRBV18	TRBJ2-7	TRBD1	CASSTLDRERLYF	TGTGCCAGCTCAACCCTAGACAGGGAGAGGCTGTACTTC
.	TRBV5-6	TRBJ2-7	.	CASSLVQPFSYEQYF	TGTGCCAGCAGCTTGGTACAGCCTTTCTCCTACGAGCAGTACTTC
few	TRBV6-5	TRBJ2-2	TRBD1	CASSRGQGARELFF	TGTGCCAGCTCCCGGGGACAGGGGGCCCGGGAGCTGTTTTTT
.	TRBV20-1	TRBJ1-2	.	CSPRSGYTF	TGCAGTCCCCGGAGTGGCTACACCTTC
few	TRBV11-1	TRBJ2-1	.	CASSLGDSVPRNNEQFF	TGTGCCAGCAGCTTGGGGGATAGCGTGCCCCGGAACAATGAGCAGTTCTTC
.	TRBV15	TRBJ1-4	.	CATSGDRGWKKLFF	TGTGCCACCAGCGGAGACAGAGGATGGAAAAAACTGTTTTTT
few	TRBV18	TRBJ1-2	.	CASSPPGEGSYGYTF	TGTGCCAGCTCACCACCTGGTGAGGGCAGCTATGGCTACACCTTC
few	TRBV18	TRBJ2-7	.	CASSPGRGRAGQYEQYF	TGTGCCAGCTCACCAGGCAGGGGCCGGGCAGGTCAGTACGAGCAGTACTTC
.	TRBV9	TRBJ1-1	.	CASSFGQNTEAFF	TGTGCCAGCAGCTTTGGGCAGAACACTGAAGCTTTCTTT
few	TRBV9	TRBJ2-1	TRBD1	CASSAPGQGYNEQFF	TGTGCCAGCAGCGCACCGGGACAGGGCTACAATGAGCAGTTCTTC
.	TRBV14	TRBJ2-1	.	CASSQDLGAGVLFF	TGTGCCAGCAGCCAAGACCTCGGGGCAGGGGTCCTGTTCTTC
.	TRBV5-6	TRBJ1-2	TRBD1	CASSGTGRVRDYGYTF	TGTGCCAGCAGCGGGACAGGGAGGGTGAGGGACTATGGCTACACCTTC
.	TRBV7-3	TRBJ2-1	TRBD1	CASSPGQGRSQFF	TGTGCCAGCAGCCCCGGACAGGGTCGGTCCCAGTTCTTC
few	TRBV9	TRBJ2-3	.	CASSSGDTQYF	TGTGCCAGCAGTTCTGGAGATACGCAGTATTTT
few	TRBV4-2	TRBJ2-5	TRBD1	CASSPWGQGQETQYF	TGTGCCAGCAGCCCCTGGGGACAGGGGCAAGAGACCCAGTACTTC
.	TRBV6-5	TRBJ2-1	.	CASSRNISPNNEQFF	TGTGCCAGCAGCCGCAATATCTCCCCTAACAATGAGCAGTTCTTC
few	TRBV4-3	TRBJ2-1	.	CASSHGRDAVGSYNEQFF	TGCGCCAGCAGCCACGGAAGGGATGCCGTGGGATCCTACAATGAGCAGTTCTTC
few	TRBV7-8	TRBJ1-5	.	CASSLARERGQPQHF	TGTGCCAGCAGCTTAGCCCGGGAAAGGGGGCAGCCCCAGCATTTT
.	TRBV14	TRBJ2-7	TRBD1	CASSTRTGHYEQYF	TGTGCCAGCAGCACCCGGACAGGGCACTACGAGCAGTACTTC
.	TRBV4-1	TRBJ2-3	.	CASSPGEEYTDTQYF	TGCGCCAGCAGCCCAGGGGAGGAATACACAGATACGCAGTATTTT
.	TRBV9	TRBJ1-3	.	CASSVSSGNTIYF	TGTGCCAGCAGCGTGAGCTCTGGAAACACCATATATTTT
.	TRBV10-2	TRBJ2-1	TRBD2	CASRTSGASSYNEQFF	TGCGCCAGCAGGACAAGCGGGGCTAGCTCCTACAATGAGCAGTTCTTC
.	TRBV18	TRBJ1-5	.	CASSPGAVPQPQHF	TGTGCCAGCTCACCAGGGGCAGTGCCTCAGCCCCAGCATTTT
.	TRBV14	TRBJ1-1	.	CASSPTWGNTEAFF	TGTGCCAGCAGCCCAACGTGGGGGAACACTGAAGCTTTCTTT
.	TRBV4-2	TRBJ1-1	.	CASSQPGQNTEAFF	TGTGCCAGCAGCCAGCCGGGACAGAACACTGAAGCTTTCTTT
few	TRBV7-2	TRBJ1-2	.	CASSLIKAGDYGYTF	TGTGCCAGCAGCTTAATAAAGGCCGGGGACTATGGCTACACCTTC
few	TRBV5-5	TRBJ2-2	.	CASSLENTRNTGELFF	TGTGCCAGCAGCTTGGAGAACACACGAAACACCGGGGAGCTGTTTTTT
few	TRBV5-4	TRBJ2-1	TRBD1	CASSRIQGSSYNEQFF	TGTGCCAGCAGCCGGATACAGGGGTCGTCCTACAATGAGCAGTTCTTC
few	TRBV7-2	TRBJ1-2	.	CASSARTPGTYGYTF	TGTGCCAGCAGCGCCAGGACACCTGGAACCTATGGCTACACCTTC
few	TRBV6-7	TRBJ2-1	.	CASSYFGRWNEQFF	TGTGCCAGCAGTTACTTCGGTCGTTGGAATGAGCAGTTCTTC
.	TRBV5-1	TRBJ1-2	TRBD1	CASSLAGQGLYGYTF	TGCGCCAGCAGCTTGGCGGGACAGGGACTCTATGGCTACACCTTC
.	TRBV7-9	TRBJ2-6	.	CASSRNTRPGANVLTF	TGTGCCAGCAGCCGGAACACTCGGCCTGGGGCCAACGTCCTGACTTTC
.	TRBV10-3	TRBJ2-5	.	CAISEYRQETQYF	TGTGCCATCAGTGAGTACAGGCAAGAGACCCAGTACTTC
.	TRBV5-6	TRBJ2-6	.	CASSGSQIYSGANVLTF	TGTGCCAGCAGCGGATCGCAGATTTACTCTGGGGCCAACGTCCTGACTTTC
few	TRBV19	TRBJ2-1	.	CASSLIGGNSYNEQFF	TGTGCCAGTAGTCTGATAGGAGGAAATTCCTACAATGAGCAGTTCTTC
.	TRBV6-1	TRBJ2-7	TRBD2	CASSVGLAGDYEQYF	TGTGCCAGCAGTGTGGGACTAGCGGGAGACTACGAGCAGTACTTC
.	TRBV19	TRBJ1-1	.	CASSTGRENTEAFF	TGTGCCAGTAGTACCGGACGGGAGAACACTGAAGCTTTCTTT
.	TRBV29-1	TRBJ2-7	.	CSVDDPGGHRSYEQYF	TGCAGCGTTGACGACCCGGGGGGACATAGGTCCTACGAGCAGTACTTC
.	TRBV19	TRBJ1-1	.	CASSMRAGTGGVNTEAFF	TGTGCCAGTAGTATGAGAGCCGGGACGGGGGGAGTGAACACTGAAGCTTTCTTT
few	TRBV7-2	TRBJ1-5	.	CASSLAGISNQPQHF	TGTGCCAGCAGCTTAGCGGGGATTAGCAATCAGCCCCAGCATTTT
few	TRBV11-2	TRBJ1-3	.	CASSLGSGVNTIYF	TGTGCCAGCAGCTTAGGATCAGGAGTAAACACCATATATTTT
.	TRBV5-1	TRBJ1-5	.	CASSLGGPNQPQHF	TGCGCCAGCAGCCTCGGGGGCCCCAATCAGCCCCAGCATTTT